What follows describes a single TCR beta chain. Antigen unknown. The data were obtained in a study of identical twins. Whole-study findings and limits: Weaker excess twin sharing was observed in beta out-of-frame sequences.

TCRdb re-analysed the 5' RACE reads in MiXCR, keeping a single row per CDR3 protein. The data contain under 250,000 distinct CDR3 sequences, 6% to 8.5% of them singletons. Per the germline V gene, CDR1 is SGHTA and CDR2 is FQGTGA. After removal of 5 bases from V and 8 bases from J, the junction contained 6 bases not matched to a gene. The CDR3 has 15 amino acids. A further study also used this sample, focusing on yellow fever vaccine responses in identical twins.

The specimen was CD8+ T cells sorted from blood. The genes are TRBV7-3 and TRBJ2-1; 13 bases agree with TRBD2. This clonotype was obtained from a woman younger than 35 in good health. The CDR3 bases are TGTGCCAGCAGCCCAGGGACTAGCGGGATGGATGAGCAGTTCTTC. As protein: CASSPGTSGMDEQFF.